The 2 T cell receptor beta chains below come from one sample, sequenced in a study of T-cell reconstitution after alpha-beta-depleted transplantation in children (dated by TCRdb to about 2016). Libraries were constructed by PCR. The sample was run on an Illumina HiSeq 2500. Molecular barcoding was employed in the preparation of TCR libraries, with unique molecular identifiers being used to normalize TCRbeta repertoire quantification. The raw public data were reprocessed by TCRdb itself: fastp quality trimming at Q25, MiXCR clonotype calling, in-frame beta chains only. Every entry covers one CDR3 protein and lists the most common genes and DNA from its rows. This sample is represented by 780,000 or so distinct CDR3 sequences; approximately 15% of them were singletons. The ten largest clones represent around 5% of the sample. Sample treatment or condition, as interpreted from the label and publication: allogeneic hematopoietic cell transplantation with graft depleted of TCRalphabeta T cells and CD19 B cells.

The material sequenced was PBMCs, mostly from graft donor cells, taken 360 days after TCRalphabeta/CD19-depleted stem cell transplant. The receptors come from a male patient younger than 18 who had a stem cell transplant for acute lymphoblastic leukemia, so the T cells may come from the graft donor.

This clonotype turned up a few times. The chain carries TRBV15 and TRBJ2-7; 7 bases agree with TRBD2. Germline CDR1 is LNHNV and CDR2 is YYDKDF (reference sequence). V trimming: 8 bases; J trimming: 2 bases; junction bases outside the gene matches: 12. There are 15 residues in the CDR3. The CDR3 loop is CATGPGASGAYEQYF. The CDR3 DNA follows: TGTGCCACCGGCCCTGGGGCTAGCGGAGCCTACGAGCAGTACTTC.

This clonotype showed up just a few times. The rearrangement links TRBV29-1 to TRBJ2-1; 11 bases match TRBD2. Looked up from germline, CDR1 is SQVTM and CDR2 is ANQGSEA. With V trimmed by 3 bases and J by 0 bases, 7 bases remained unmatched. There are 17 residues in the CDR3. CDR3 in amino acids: CSVDGVAGGPSYNEQFF. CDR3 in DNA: TGCAGCGTTGATGGGGTAGCGGGAGGGCCCTCCTACAATGAGCAGTTCTTC.